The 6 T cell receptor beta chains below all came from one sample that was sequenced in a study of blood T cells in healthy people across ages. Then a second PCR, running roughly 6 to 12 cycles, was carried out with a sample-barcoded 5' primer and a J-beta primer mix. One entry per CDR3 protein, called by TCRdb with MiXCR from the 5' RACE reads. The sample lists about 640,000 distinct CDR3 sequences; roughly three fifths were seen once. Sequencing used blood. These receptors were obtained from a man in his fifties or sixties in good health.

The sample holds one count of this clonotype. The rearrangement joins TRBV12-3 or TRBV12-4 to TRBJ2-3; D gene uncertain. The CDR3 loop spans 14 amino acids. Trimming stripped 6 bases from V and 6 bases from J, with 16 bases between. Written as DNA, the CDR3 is TGTGCCAGCAGACCTAATATTGCCGGGGATACGCAGTATTTT. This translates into CASRPNIAGDTQYF.

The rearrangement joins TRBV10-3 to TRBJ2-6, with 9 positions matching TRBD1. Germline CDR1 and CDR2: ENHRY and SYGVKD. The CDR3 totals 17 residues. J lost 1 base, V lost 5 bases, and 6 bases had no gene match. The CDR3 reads CAISSGQGISGANVLTF. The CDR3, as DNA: TGTGCCATCAGTTCGGGACAGGGAATTTCTGGGGCCAACGTCCTGACTTTC.

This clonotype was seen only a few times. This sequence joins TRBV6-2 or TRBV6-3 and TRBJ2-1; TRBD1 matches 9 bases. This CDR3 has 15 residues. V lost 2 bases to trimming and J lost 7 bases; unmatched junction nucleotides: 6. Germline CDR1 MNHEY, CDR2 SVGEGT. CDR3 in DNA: TGTGCCAGCAGTTACGGGACAGGGACATATAATGAGCAGTTCTTC. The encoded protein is CASSYGTGTYNEQFF.

The CDR3 sequence: CSVTRGDTEAFF. CDR3 DNA: TGCAGCGTTACTAGAGGGGACACTGAAGCTTTCTTT. This chain connects TRBV29-1 to TRBJ1-1, with a weak D call TRBD1 (5 bases). The CDR3 extends over 12 amino acids. The ends were cut back, 5 bases at V and 3 bases at J, with 10 bases in the middle. Germline V CDR1 and CDR2: SQVTM, ANQGSEA.

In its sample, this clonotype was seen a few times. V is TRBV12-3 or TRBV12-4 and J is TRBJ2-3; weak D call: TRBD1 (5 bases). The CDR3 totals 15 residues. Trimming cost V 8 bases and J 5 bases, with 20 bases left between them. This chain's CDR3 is CASAKDSVHIDTQYF. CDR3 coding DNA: TGTGCCAGCGCCAAAGACAGTGTTCATATAGATACGCAGTATTTT.

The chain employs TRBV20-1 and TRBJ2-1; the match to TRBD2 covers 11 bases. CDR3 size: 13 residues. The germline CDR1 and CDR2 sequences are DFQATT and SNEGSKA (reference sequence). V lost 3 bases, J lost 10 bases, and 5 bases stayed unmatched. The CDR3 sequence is CSASGTSGWEQFF. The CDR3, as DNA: TGCAGTGCTAGCGGGACTAGCGGTTGGGAGCAGTTCTTC.